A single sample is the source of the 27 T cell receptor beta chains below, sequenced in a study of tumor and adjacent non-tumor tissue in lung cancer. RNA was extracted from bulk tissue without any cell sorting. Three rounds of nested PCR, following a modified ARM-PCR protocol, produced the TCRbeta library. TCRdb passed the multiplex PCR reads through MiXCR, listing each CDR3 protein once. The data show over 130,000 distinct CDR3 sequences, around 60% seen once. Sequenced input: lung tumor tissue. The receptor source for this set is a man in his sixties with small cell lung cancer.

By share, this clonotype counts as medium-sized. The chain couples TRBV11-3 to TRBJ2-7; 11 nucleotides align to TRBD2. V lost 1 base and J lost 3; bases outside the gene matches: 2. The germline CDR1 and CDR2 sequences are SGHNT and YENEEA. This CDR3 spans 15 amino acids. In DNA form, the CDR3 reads TGTGCCAGCAGCTTAGGCGGACTAGCGGGCTACGAGCAGTACTTC. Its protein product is CASSLGGLAGYEQYF.

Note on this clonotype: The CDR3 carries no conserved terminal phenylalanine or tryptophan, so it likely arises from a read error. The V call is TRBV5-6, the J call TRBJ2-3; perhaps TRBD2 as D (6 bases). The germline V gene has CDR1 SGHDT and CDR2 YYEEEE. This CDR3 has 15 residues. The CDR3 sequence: CASSLGFTSKDTQYS. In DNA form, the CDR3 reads TGTGCCAGCAGCTTGGGATTTACTAGCAAAGATACGCAGTATTCT.

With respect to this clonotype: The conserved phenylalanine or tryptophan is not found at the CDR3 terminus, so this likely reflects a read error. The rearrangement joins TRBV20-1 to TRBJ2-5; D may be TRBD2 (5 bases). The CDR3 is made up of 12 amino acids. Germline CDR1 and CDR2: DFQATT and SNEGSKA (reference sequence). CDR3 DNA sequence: TGCAACCCCCTCCTCCCGGGGGAGACCCAGTACTTA. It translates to CNPLLPGETQYL.

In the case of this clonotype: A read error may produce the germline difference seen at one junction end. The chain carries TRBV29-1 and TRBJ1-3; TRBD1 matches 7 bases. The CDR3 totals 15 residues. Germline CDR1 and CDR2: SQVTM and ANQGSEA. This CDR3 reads CSVDDREGSGNTIYF. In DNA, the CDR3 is TGCAGTGTTGATGACAGGGAGGGCTCTGGAAACACCATATATTTT.

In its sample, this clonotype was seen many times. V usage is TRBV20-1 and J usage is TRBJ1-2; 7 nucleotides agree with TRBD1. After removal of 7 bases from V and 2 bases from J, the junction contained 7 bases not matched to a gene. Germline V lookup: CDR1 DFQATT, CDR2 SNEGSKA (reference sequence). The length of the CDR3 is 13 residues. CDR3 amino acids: CSVATGNNYGYTF. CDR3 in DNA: TGCAGTGTTGCGACAGGGAACAACTATGGCTACACCTTC.

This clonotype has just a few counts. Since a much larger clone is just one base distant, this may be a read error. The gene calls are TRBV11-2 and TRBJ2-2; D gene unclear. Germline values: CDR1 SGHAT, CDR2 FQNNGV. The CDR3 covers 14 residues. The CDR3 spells CVSSLRQDTGELFF. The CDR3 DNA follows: TGTGTCAGCAGCTTACGGCAGGACACCGGGGAGCTGTTTTTT.

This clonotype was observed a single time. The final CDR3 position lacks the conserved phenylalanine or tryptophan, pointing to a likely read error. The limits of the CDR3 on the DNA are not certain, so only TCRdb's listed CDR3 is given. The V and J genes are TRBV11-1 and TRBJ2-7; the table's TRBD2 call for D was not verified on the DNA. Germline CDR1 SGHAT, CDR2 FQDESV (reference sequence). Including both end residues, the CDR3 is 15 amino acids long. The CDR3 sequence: CASSSTAGGPYEHYY.

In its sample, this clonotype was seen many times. The CDR3 here is CSASAGNQPQHF. In DNA form, the CDR3 reads TGCAGTGCTAGCGCAGGAAATCAGCCCCAGCATTTT. The J gene is TRBJ1-5, the V gene TRBV20-1; D not resolved. The CDR3 has 12 residues. The germline gives CDR1 DFQATT, CDR2 SNEGSKA (reference sequence). Trimming left V 3 bases short and J 4 bases short, with 7 bases between.

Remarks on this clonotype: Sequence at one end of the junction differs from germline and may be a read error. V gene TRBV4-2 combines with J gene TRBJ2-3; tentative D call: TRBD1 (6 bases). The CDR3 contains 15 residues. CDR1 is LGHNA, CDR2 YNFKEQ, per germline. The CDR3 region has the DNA TGTGCCATCAGCCAAGGATTGCAGGGGAGAGATACGCGGTATTTT. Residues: CAISQGLQGRDTRYF.

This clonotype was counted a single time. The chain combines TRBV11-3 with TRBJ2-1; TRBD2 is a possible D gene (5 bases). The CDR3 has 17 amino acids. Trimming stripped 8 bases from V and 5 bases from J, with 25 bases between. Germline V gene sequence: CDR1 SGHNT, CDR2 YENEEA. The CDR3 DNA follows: TGTGCCAGCTCCGTAAGGAGGTGGATGGAGTCCCACAATGAGCAGTTCTTC. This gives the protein CASSVRRWMESHNEQFF.

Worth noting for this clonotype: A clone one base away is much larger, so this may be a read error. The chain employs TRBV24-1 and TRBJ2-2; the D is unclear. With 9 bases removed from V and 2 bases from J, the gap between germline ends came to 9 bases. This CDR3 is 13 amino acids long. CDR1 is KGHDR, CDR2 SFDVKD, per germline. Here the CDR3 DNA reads TGTGCCACCTTTAACGGAAACACCGGGGAGCTGTTTTTT. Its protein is CATFNGNTGELFF.

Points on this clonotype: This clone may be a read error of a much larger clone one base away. CDR3 protein: CASSQAGGGLKGETQYF. CDR3 nucleotides: TGTGCCAGCAGCCAAGCGGGGGGAGGACTAAAGGGAGAGACCCAGTACTTC. The V and J genes are TRBV4-2 and TRBJ2-5; 7 bases fit TRBD2. The ends lost 1 base at V and 4 bases at J; junction bases unmatched: 12. Germline V gene lookup returns CDR1 LGHNA and CDR2 YNFKEQ. The CDR3 runs 17 residues.

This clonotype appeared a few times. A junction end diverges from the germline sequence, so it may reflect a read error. The CDR3, as DNA: TGCGCCAGCAGCCGGACAGGGTTCTACAGTGAGCAGTTCTTC. Translation: CASSRTGFYSEQFF. The chain employs TRBV5-1 and TRBJ2-1; 8 bases are a match to TRBD1. Germline CDR1 SGHRS, CDR2 YFSETQ. The CDR3 loop spans 14 amino acids.

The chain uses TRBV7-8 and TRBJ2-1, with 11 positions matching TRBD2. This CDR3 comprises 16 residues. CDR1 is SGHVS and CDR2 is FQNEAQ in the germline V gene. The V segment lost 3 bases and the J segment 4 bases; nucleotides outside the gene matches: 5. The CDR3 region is CASSLALAGGYNEQFF. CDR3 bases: TGTGCCAGCAGCTTGGCCCTAGCGGGAGGTTACAATGAGCAGTTCTTC.

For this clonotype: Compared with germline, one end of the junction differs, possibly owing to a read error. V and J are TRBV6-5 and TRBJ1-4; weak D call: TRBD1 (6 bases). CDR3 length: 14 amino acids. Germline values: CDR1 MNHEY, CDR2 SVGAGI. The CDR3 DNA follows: TGTGCCAGCAGTAAAACAGGGTTGCGTAAAAAACTGCTTTTT. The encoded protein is CASSKTGLRKKLLF.

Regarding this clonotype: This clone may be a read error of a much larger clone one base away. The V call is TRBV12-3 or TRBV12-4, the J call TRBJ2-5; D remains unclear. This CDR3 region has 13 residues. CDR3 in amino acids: CASRLLWEETQNF. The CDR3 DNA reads TGTGCCAGCAGGCTCTTATGGGAAGAGACCCAGAACTTC.

CDR3 loop: CASSYGLASTDMQHF. CDR3 DNA: TGTGCCAGCAGTTACGGGCTAGCGAGTACAGATATGCAGCATTTT. V usage is TRBV6-6 and J usage is TRBJ2-3; D ambiguous. The end of the DNA is better explained by TRBJ1-5, so the J call may be wrong. This CDR3 comprises 15 residues. CDR1 MNHNY and CDR2 SVGAGI come from the germline V gene (reference sequence).

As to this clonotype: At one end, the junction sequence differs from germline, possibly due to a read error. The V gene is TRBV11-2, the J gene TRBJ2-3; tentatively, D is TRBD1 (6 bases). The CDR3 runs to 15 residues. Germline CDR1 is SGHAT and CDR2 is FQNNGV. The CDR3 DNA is TGTGTCAGCAGCTTAGGGGGAAGGAGCATAGATACGCAGTATTTT. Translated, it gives CVSSLGGRSIDTQYF.

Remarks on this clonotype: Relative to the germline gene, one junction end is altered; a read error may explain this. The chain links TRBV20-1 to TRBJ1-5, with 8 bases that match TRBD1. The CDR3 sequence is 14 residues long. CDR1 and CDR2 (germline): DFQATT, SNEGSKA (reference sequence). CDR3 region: CSARHRGSNQPQHF. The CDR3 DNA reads TGCAGCGCTAGGCACAGGGGGAGCAATCAGCCCCAGCATTTT.

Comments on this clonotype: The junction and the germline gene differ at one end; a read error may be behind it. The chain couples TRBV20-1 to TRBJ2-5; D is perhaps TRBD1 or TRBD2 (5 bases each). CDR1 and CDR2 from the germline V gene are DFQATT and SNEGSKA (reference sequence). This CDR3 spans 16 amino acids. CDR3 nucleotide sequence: TGCAATGCTATTTCGTGGGACGGCGACCAACGAGAGACCCAGTACTTC. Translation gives CNAISWDGDQRETQYF.

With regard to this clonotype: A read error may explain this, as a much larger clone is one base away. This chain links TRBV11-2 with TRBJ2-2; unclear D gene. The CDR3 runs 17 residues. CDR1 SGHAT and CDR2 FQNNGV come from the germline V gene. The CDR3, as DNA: TGTGCCAGCAGCTTAGATCCAGAGAGCGCGAACATCGGGGAGCTGTTTTTT. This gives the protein CASSLDPESANIGELFF.

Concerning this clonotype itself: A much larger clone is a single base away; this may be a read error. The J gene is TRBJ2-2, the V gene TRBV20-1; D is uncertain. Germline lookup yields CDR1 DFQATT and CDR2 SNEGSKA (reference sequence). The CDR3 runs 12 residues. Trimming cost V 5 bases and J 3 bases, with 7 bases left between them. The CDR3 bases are TGCAGTGCTGCCACGGACACCGGGGAGCTGTTTTTT. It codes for CSAATDTGELFF.

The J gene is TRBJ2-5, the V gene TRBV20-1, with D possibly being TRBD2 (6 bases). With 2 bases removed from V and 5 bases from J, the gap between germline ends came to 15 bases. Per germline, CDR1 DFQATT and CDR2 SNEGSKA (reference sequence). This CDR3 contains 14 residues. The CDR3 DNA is TGCAGTGCTAGAATGGGGCATGGAGGGGAGACCCAGTACTTC. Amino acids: CSARMGHGGETQYF.

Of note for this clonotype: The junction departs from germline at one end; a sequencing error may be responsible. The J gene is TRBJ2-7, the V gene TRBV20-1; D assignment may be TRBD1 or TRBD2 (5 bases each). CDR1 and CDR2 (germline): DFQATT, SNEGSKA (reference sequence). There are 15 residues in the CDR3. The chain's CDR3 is CSAEGVSAGSYKQYF. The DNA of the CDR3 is TGCAGTGCCGAAGGGGTCTCCGCGGGCTCCTACAAGCAGTACTTC.

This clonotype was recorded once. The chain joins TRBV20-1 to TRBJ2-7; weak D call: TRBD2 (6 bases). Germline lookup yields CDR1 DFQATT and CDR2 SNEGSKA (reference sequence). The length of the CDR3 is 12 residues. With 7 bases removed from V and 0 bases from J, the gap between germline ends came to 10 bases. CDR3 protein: CSVSGSSYEQYF. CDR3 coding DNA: TGCAGTGTTAGCGGCAGCTCCTACGAGCAGTACTTC.

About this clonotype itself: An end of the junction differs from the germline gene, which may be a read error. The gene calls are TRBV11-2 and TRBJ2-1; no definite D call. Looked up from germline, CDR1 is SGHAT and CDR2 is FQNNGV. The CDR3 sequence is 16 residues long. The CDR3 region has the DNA TGTGCCAGCATCTTAGACGGGCGTTTCTCCTACAATGAGCAGTTCTTC. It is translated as CASILDGRFSYNEQFF.

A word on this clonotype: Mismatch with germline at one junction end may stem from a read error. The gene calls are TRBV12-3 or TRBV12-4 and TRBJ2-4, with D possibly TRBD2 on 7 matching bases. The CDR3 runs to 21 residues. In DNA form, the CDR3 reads TGTGCCAGCAAGCTACGGGACACAGGACTAGTGGGAGAGGGAACCAAAAACGTTCAGTACTTC. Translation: CASKLRDTGLVGEGTKNVQYF.